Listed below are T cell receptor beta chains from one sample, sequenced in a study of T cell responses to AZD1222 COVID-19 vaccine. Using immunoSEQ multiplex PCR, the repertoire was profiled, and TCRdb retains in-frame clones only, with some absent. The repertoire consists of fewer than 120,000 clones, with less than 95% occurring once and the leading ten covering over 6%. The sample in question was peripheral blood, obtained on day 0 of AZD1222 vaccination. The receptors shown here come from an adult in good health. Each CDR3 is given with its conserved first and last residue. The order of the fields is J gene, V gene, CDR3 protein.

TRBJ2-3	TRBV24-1	CATSDPRAARGDTQYF
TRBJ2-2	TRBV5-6	CASSLAPGRGPLGPGELFF
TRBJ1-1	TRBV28	CASRGGRHTEAFF
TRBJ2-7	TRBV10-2	CASSTRQSYEQYF
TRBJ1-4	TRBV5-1	CASSLIGATNEKLFF
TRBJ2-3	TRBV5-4	CASSLSTDTQYF
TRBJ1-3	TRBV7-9	CASSFAASDTIYF
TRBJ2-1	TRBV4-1	CASSRTGTGRPNEQFF
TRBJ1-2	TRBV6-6	CASSYSDGANYGYTF
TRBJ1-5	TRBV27	CASSFGVSQPQHF
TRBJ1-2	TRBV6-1	CASSESHGGTFGYTF